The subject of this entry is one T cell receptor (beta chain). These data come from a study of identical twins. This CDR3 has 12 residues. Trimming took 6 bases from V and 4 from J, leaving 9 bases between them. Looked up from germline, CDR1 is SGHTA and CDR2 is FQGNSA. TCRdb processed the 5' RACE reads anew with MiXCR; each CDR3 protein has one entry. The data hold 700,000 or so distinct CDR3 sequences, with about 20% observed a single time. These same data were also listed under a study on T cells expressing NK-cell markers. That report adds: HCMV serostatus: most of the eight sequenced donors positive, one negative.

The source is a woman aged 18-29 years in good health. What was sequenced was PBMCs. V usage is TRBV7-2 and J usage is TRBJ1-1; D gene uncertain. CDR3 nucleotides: TGTGCCAGCAGTCTTACAGCCACTGAAGCTTTCTTT. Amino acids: CASSLTATEAFF.